The T cell receptor (beta chain) under discussion was sequenced for a study of graft-versus-host responses after intestinal transplantation. About the study: All recipients were given anti-thymocyte globulin induction, and tacrolimus and steroids were then administered for roughly three years. Study results and limitations: Detection of GvH clones occurred in recipient marrow, and some had their first appearance in ileum or blood.

Germline values: CDR1 SGHRS, CDR2 YFSETQ. The V gene end was trimmed by 2 bases and the J gene end by 8 bases; junction bases not matched to a gene: 13. The CDR3 is made up of 18 amino acids. The count of this clone is one. Antigen: not known. Data came from immunoSEQ multiplex PCR; TCRdb stores just in-frame clones and leaves some out. The sample carries roughly 100,000 clones, roughly 93% recorded once. The rearrangement uses TRBV5-1 and TRBJ2-1; TRBD2 agrees at 13 bases. The sequencing here drew on unstimulated CD8+ T cells sorted from spleen or lymph node cells, taken before intestinal transplant. This TCR came from a human donor who received an intestinal transplant. DNA of the CDR3: TGCGCCAGCAGCTTAGAATGGGTTACTAGCGGGGGGGCCTATGAGCAGTTCTTC. Translating gives CASSLEWVTSGGAYEQFF.